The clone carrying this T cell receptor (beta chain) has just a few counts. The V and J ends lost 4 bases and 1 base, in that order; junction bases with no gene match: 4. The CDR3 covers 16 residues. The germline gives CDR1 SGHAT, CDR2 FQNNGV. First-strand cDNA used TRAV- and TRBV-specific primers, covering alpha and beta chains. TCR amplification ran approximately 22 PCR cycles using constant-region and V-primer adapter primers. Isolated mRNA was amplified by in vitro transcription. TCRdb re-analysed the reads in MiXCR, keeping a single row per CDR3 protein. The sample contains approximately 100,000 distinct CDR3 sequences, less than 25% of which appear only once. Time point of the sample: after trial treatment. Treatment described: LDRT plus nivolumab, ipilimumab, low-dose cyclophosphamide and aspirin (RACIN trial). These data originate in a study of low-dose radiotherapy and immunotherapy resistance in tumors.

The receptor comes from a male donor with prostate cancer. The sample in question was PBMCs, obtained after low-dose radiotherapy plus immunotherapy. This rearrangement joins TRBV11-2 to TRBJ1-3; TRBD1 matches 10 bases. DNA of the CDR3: TGTGCCAGCAGCTCGGGACAGGGGATATCTGGAAACACCATATATTTT. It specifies CASSSGQGISGNTIYF.